The clone carrying this T cell receptor beta chain came up many times. The CDR3 has 16 residues. V dropped 5 bases and J dropped 5; count of bases not matched to a gene: 14. CDR1 is MNHEY and CDR2 is SVGEGT in the germline V gene. The data are from a study of response to subunit inactivated influenza vaccine. TCRdb re-derived calls from the RT-PCR reads in MiXCR, one entry per CDR3 protein. The sample yields hundreds of thousands of distinct CDR3 sequences, less than 15% seen once. The source was PBMCs from blood, collected 14 to 15 days before vaccination. The receptor was isolated from a man between 45 and 60 years old who received an inactivated influenza vaccine. The gene calls are TRBV6-2 or TRBV6-3 and TRBJ1-1; 7 bases agree with TRBD1. The CDR3 sequence is CASSPDREAFGTEAFF. In DNA, the CDR3 is TGTGCCAGCAGTCCCGACAGGGAGGCTTTTGGGACTGAAGCTTTCTTT.